Listed below are T cell receptor beta chains from one sample, sequenced in a study of T cells in Graves' hyperthyroidism and ophthalmopathy. TCRdb recomputed calls from the multiplex PCR reads with MiXCR, one row per CDR3 protein. Of some 760,000 distinct CDR3 sequences listed, 14% are singletons. The sample comprised blood. The receptors come from a woman under 30 with Graves' hyperthyroidism. CDR3s include the opening cysteine and the closing phenylalanine or tryptophan. The D gene is left open where the match is weak. For some rows the clone size is stated as once, few or many, or as a class when expanded; others skip it.

size	V	D	J	DNA	CDR3
NA	TRBV20-1	TRBD1	TRBJ1-3	TGCAGTGCTAGAGCCGGGACAGTGCGAAACACCATATATTTT	CSARAGTVRNTIYF
many	TRBV5-5	NA	TRBJ2-6	TGTGCCAGCAGCTTGATAGGGACCTTGGCTGGGGCCAACGTCCTGACTTTC	CASSLIGTLAGANVLTF
many	TRBV6-1	TRBD2	TRBJ2-5	TGTGCCAGCAGTTCCGGACTAGCGGGAGTCGTGGAGACCCAGTACTTC	CASSSGLAGVVETQYF
NA	TRBV4-3	NA	TRBJ1-6	TGCGCCAGCAGCCATGATGGTGGTGGCGCACCCCTCCACTTT	CASSHDGGGAPLHF
many	TRBV20-1	NA	TRBJ1-5	TGCAGGTGCCTTGGACCCCAGCATTTT	CRCLGPQHF
NA	TRBV12-3/TRBV12-4	NA	TRBJ1-4	TGTGCCAGCAGTAGGACAGCCTCTCAGGGAAAACTGTTTTTT	CASSRTASQGKLFF
few	TRBV19	NA	TRBJ2-5	TGTGCCAGTAGTATAGGAGGGTCCCGAGAGACCCAGTACTTC	CASSIGGSRETQYF
many	TRBV4-1	NA	TRBJ1-1	TGCGCCAGCAGCCAATTCCCGAGGAATCCTGAAGCTTTCTTT	CASSQFPRNPEAFF
few	TRBV4-1	TRBD1	TRBJ1-5	TGCGCCAGCAGCGCACAGGGGGCCGGCAATCAGCCCCAGCATTTT	CASSAQGAGNQPQHF
NA	TRBV10-3	TRBD1	TRBJ2-2	TGTGCCATCATCGACGGCCCGGGACAGAAAATTACCGGGGAGCTGTTTTTT	CAIIDGPGQKITGELFF
many	TRBV7-8	NA	TRBJ2-5	TGTGCCAGCAGAGCTACCTTTCAAGAGACCCAGTACTTC	CASRATFQETQYF
NA	TRBV12-3/TRBV12-4	NA	TRBJ2-1	TGTACCAGCAGCCCTAGGGTGGGGAGTGGCTACAATGAGCAGTTCTTC	CTSSPRVGSGYNEQFF
few	TRBV6-1	TRBD2	TRBJ2-1	TGTGCCAGCGGCCCGAGCGGGAGGAAGAATGAGCAGTTCTTC	CASGPSGRKNEQFF
NA	TRBV4-1	TRBD1	TRBJ2-7	TGCGCCAGCAGCCACCCAGGGGGCAGGGACCTTCCGAGCGAGCAGTACTTC	CASSHPGGRDLPSEQYF
few	TRBV6-2/TRBV6-3	NA	TRBJ2-3	TGTGCCAGCAGTTCCGAACTCCGAGGACTGGATGCCGCGCAGTATTTT	CASSSELRGLDAAQYF
few	TRBV24-1	NA	TRBJ1-1	TGTGCCGCGAGGGGAGGGGGGAACACTGAAGCTTTCTTT	CAARGGGNTEAFF
many	TRBV7-3	NA	TRBJ2-3	TGTGCCAGCGGCCGGGCAGGGCGCACAGATACGCAGTATTTT	CASGRAGRTDTQYF
NA	TRBV7-9	NA	TRBJ2-7	TGTGCCAGCAGCCCGACAGGAGGCGAGCGGTACTTC	CASSPTGGERYF
many	TRBV11-3	TRBD2	TRBJ2-5	TGTGCCAGCAGCAGCCCGGGGGGGGGCGAGACCCAGTACTTC	CASSSPGGGETQYF
many	TRBV20-1	NA	TRBJ2-1	TGCAGTGCTAGCGCGGCGTACAATGAGCAGTTCTTC	CSASAAYNEQFF
few	TRBV5-1	TRBD2	TRBJ2-3	TGCGCCAGCAGCGACGGACTAGCGGAGAGCACAGATACGCAGTATTTT	CASSDGLAESTDTQYF
many	TRBV30	TRBD1	TRBJ2-7	TGTGCCTGGAGTGGACAGGGGGGAGTCTACGAGCAGTACTTC	CAWSGQGGVYEQYF
many	TRBV9	NA	TRBJ2-3	TGTGCCAGCAGCGTGGCGGCAGATACGCAGTATTTT	CASSVAADTQYF
once	TRBV20-1	NA	TRBJ2-7	TGCAGTGCTAGTGATCCGGGACGTAGGGGCTACGAGCAGTACTTC	CSASDPGRRGYEQYF
many	TRBV28	NA	TRBJ2-7	TGTGCCAGCAGTTTCAGGGGCGAACCGTTGAACGAGCAGTACTTC	CASSFRGEPLNEQYF
few	TRBV29-1	TRBD2	TRBJ2-1	TGCAGCGTTTCCGGGTTAGCGGGAGTAGGCTACAATGAGCAGTTCTTC	CSVSGLAGVGYNEQFF
many	TRBV11-3	NA	TRBJ1-1	TGTGCCAGCAGTCAGGACGGTCCGAACACTGAAGCTTTCTTT	CASSQDGPNTEAFF
many	TRBV11-2	NA	TRBJ2-3	TGTGCCAGCAGCTTAGGATGGGGGGGCAGGACAGATACGCAGTATTTT	CASSLGWGGRTDTQYF
NA	TRBV20-1	TRBD1	TRBJ2-7	TGCAGTGCTAGACCCACGGGACAGAACTACGAGCAGTACTTC	CSARPTGQNYEQYF
few	TRBV6-6	NA	TRBJ2-7	TGTGCCAGCAGTTACTCTGTACCCCAGGAGGCCTACGAGCAGTACTTC	CASSYSVPQEAYEQYF
NA	TRBV6-1	TRBD1	TRBJ2-1	TGTGCCAGCAGTGAGGGGACAGGGGGGAGGCGGCAGTTCTTC	CASSEGTGGRRQFF
many	TRBV2	TRBD1	TRBJ1-1	TGTGCCAGCAGGATTAACAGGGGAGATGGGACTGAAGCTTTCTTT	CASRINRGDGTEAFF